This T cell receptor beta chain was retrieved from a study of T cells in Graves' hyperthyroidism and ophthalmopathy. Patients counted as stable if ophthalmopathy did not develop within 18 months. It was uncontrolled infection, other autoimmune disease, pregnancy or lactation that excluded patients. Authors of the study amplified TCR beta CDR3 regions from RNA transcripts. Primed by the HTBI set, a first-round RT-PCR was run on the TCR CDR3. TCRdb processed the multiplex PCR reads anew with MiXCR; each CDR3 protein has one entry. The data contain approximately 500,000 distinct CDR3 sequences, 46% of them seen just once; the ten biggest clones take up about 8%. Regarding the study as a whole: Blood also showed most of the thyroid clonotypes that were expanded above 0.001. Stable hyperthyroidism and ophthalmopathy were separated using 13 V-J signatures.

In this sample, this clonotype turned up a few times. Its antigen is as yet unknown. The CDR3 runs to 15 residues. The germline V gene encodes CDR1 MNHEY and CDR2 SVGEGT. With V trimmed by 0 bases and J by 3 bases, 4 bases remained unmatched. Sequenced material: peripheral blood or thyroid tissue (not recorded which). The chain is built from TRBV6-2 or TRBV6-3 and TRBJ2-7, with TRBD2 matching 8 bases. The clonotype originates from a woman under 30 with Graves' hyperthyroidism. The CDR3, as DNA: TGTGCCAGCAGTTACTCGACAGCGGGAGACTACGAGCAGTACTTC. It encodes CASSYSTAGDYEQYF.